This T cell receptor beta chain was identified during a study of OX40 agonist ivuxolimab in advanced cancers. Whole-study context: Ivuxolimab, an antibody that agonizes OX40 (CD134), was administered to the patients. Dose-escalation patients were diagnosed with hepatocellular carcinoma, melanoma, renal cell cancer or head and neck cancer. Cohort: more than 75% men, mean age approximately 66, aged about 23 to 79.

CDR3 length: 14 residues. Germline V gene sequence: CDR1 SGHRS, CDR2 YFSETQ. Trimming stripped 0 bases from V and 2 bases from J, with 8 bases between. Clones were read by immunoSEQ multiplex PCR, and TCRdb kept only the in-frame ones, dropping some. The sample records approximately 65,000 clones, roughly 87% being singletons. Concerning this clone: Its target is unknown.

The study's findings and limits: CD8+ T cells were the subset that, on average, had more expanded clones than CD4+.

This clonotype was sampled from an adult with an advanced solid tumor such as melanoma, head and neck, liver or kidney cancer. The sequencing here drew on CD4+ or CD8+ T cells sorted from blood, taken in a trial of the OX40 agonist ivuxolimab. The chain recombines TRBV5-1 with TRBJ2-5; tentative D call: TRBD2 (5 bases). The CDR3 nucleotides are TGCGCCAGCAGCTTGGCAGCGGAGCAAGAGACCCAGTACTTC. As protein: CASSLAAEQETQYF.